This entry concerns a single T cell receptor (beta chain). Germline loops: CDR1 MNHEY, CDR2 SVGAGI. V was clipped by 5 bases and J by 3 bases; unmatched bases: 9. The length of the CDR3 is 15 residues. This record comes from a study of early T cells in non-severe SARS-CoV-2 infection. TCRdb redid the calling of the 5' RACE reads with MiXCR, one entry per CDR3 protein. The sample carries 70,000 to 75,000 distinct CDR3 sequences, approximately 14% recorded once. The clonotype comes from an adult who was a healthcare worker with PCR-confirmed SARS-CoV-2 infection or an uninfected control (not recorded which). The chain is built from TRBV6-5 and TRBJ1-2; TRBD1 matches 7 bases. Material: whole blood. The CDR3 sequence is CASSRTGEGDYGYTF. As DNA, the CDR3 is TGTGCCAGCAGTCGTACAGGGGAGGGTGACTATGGCTACACCTTC.